One and the same sample provided the 28 T cell receptor beta chains below, sequenced in a study of blood T cell repertoires in COVID-19. TCRdb's table, derived via immunoSEQ multiplex PCR, lists solely in-frame clones and lacks some. The table lists approximately 240,000 clones, around 91% of them singletons. Sequenced input: PBMCs or T cells enriched from blood (not recorded which). Source of these receptors: a woman younger than 30 in a cohort exposed to, infected with or recovered from COVID-19 (not recorded which).

The rearrangement links TRBV10-1 to TRBJ2-1; TRBD2 matches 7 bases. The CDR3 has 19 amino acids. V lost 4 bases and J lost 0; bases outside the gene matches: 15. Germline CDR1 reads WNHNN; CDR2 reads SYGVQD (reference sequence). CDR3 protein: CASSGLTRTGEGSYNEQFF. The CDR3 DNA is TGCGCCAGCAGTGGCCTGACCAGAACCGGGGAGGGCTCCTACAATGAGCAGTTCTTC.

The V and J genes are TRBV5-1 and TRBJ2-7, with D uncertain. Trimming took 0 bases from V and 8 from J, leaving 12 bases between them. Germline V gene sequence: CDR1 SGHRS, CDR2 YFSETQ. This CDR3 is 13 amino acids long. Here the CDR3 reads CASSLAAEPQQYF. CDR3 sequence (DNA): TGCGCCAGCAGCTTGGCCGCGGAGCCGCAGCAGTACTTC.

The genes are TRBV27 and TRBJ1-4, with unresolved D. This CDR3 spans 15 amino acids. The germline CDR1 and CDR2 sequences are MNHEY and SMNVEV (reference sequence). V lost 2 bases to trimming and J lost 0 bases, with 7 bases between them. This chain's CDR3 is CASSLVSATNEKLFF. Written as DNA, the CDR3 is TGTGCCAGCAGTTTAGTCTCTGCAACTAATGAAAAACTGTTTTTT.

The chain uses TRBV5-1 and TRBJ2-2; the D gene is possibly TRBD2 (6 bases). Trimming cost V 7 bases and J 7 bases, with 14 bases left between them. CDR3 length: 13 residues. Germline V gives CDR1 SGHRS, CDR2 YFSETQ. The CDR3 DNA reads TGCGCCAGCTGTCCCGTGGGAGGCGGGGAGCTGTTTTTT. It codes for CASCPVGGGELFF.

The J gene is TRBJ2-5, the V gene TRBV7-9, with no clear D. This CDR3 has 12 residues. Trimming took off 0 bases at V and 5 bases at J, with 4 bases between the two ends. Germline loops: CDR1 SEHNR, CDR2 FQNEAQ (reference sequence). CDR3 DNA: TGTGCCAGCAGCTTAGCCGGGGAGACCCAGTACTTC. Amino acid sequence: CASSLAGETQYF.

The chain uses TRBV7-3 and TRBJ2-7; D is possibly TRBD1 (8 bases). This CDR3 contains 18 residues. From germline, CDR1 is SGHTA and CDR2 FQGTGA. Deletions cut 5 bases from V and 5 bases from J, with 28 bases between. This CDR3 reads CASSLRGPGGGVADEQYF. CDR3 DNA: TGTGCCAGCAGCCTCAGGGGGCCGGGAGGCGGGGTTGCTGACGAGCAGTACTTC.

Remarks on this clone: Different DNA sequences within this sample yield the same CDR3. The chain employs TRBV19 and TRBJ1-4; 7 bases are a match to TRBD1. Trimming removed 3 bases from V and 0 bases from J; junction bases left unmatched: 1. Germline V gene lookup returns CDR1 LNHDA and CDR2 SQIVND (reference sequence). This CDR3 comprises 15 residues. The CDR3 sequence: CASSIQGATNEKLFF. In DNA, the CDR3 is TGTGCCAGTAGTATCCAGGGGGCAACTAATGAAAAACTGTTTTTT.

The chain is built from TRBV11-3 and TRBJ2-7; D may be TRBD1 (6 bases). V lost 4 bases and J 2 bases, leaving 24 bases between the germline ends. The CDR3 runs 18 residues. The germline V gene encodes CDR1 SGHNT and CDR2 YENEEA. Here the CDR3 reads CASSSPSPIDRTPYEQYF. The CDR3 DNA reads TGTGCCAGCAGCTCCCCCTCTCCAATCGACAGGACCCCCTACGAGCAGTACTTC.

J is TRBJ1-1 and V is TRBV3-1 (or the pseudogene TRBV3-2), with a possible D match to TRBD1 (6 bases). The CDR3 has 13 residues. Trimming left V 3 bases short and J 8 bases short, with 13 bases between. Germline V CDR1 and CDR2: LGHDT, YNNKEL (reference sequence). CDR3: CASSHTGTSEAFF. The DNA for the CDR3 is TGTGCCAGCAGCCATACCGGGACATCGGAAGCTTTCTTT.

V usage is TRBV9 and J usage is TRBJ1-1, with no clear D. The CDR3 runs 12 residues. Germline-derived CDR1 and CDR2 are SGDLS and YYNGEE. V was clipped by 4 bases and J by 12 bases, with 16 bases between them. The CDR3 sequence is CASSSAGPGTFF. In nucleotides, the CDR3 is TGTGCCAGCAGCTCCGCAGGCCCTGGAACTTTCTTT.

The rearrangement joins TRBV5-1 to TRBJ2-1; 12 bases map to TRBD2. V trimming: 2 bases; J trimming: 7 bases; junction bases outside the gene matches: 4. CDR1 and CDR2 from the germline V gene are SGHRS and YFSETQ. The CDR3 consists of 15 residues. CDR3: CASSFQLAGGNEQFF. CDR3 sequence (DNA): TGCGCCAGCAGCTTCCAACTAGCGGGGGGTAATGAGCAGTTCTTC.

This clone has a single count. CDR3 protein: CASSFGVGQPQHF. The CDR3, as DNA: TGTGCCAGCAGCTTCGGGGTTGGCCAGCCCCAGCATTTT. This chain uses TRBV13 with TRBJ1-5; D is undetermined. There are 13 residues in the CDR3. Trimming cost V 3 bases and J 7 bases, with 10 bases left between them. Per germline, CDR1 PRHDT and CDR2 FYEKMQ (reference sequence).

V usage is TRBV15 and J usage is TRBJ1-1; 7 bases align to TRBD1. The V gene end was trimmed by 0 bases and the J gene end by 7 bases; junction bases not matched to a gene: 11. Germline V CDR1 and CDR2: LNHNV, YYDKDF (reference sequence). The CDR3 spans 16 residues. CDR3: CATSRDWTGGGGEAFF. The CDR3 DNA reads TGTGCCACCAGCAGAGATTGGACAGGAGGAGGTGGTGAAGCTTTCTTT.

The chain combines TRBV12-3 or TRBV12-4 with TRBJ1-4; TRBD1 agrees at 8 bases. The CDR3 length is 13 residues. V trimming: 8 bases; J trimming: 7 bases; junction bases outside the gene matches: 6. The CDR3, as DNA: TGTGCCAGCGCCGGGACAGGTAGTGAAAAACTGTTTTTT. Its translation: CASAGTGSEKLFF.

The chain has TRBV27 and TRBJ2-7, with TRBD1 identical over 7 bases. Germline V lookup: CDR1 MNHEY, CDR2 SMNVEV (reference sequence). The V and J ends lost 6 bases and 2 bases, in that order; junction bases with no gene match: 7. The CDR3 is made up of 14 amino acids. This CDR3 reads CASSNRGATYEQYF. DNA of the CDR3: TGTGCCAGCAGCAACAGGGGCGCAACCTACGAGCAGTACTTC.

The chain joins TRBV2 to TRBJ2-1, with TRBD2 matching 14 bases. The CDR3 totals 17 residues. With V trimmed by 8 bases and J by 8 bases, 14 bases remained unmatched. CDR1 is SNHLY and CDR2 is FYNNEI in the germline V gene. CDR3 DNA sequence: TGTGCCAGCTCACCACAACCGGGACTAGCGGGAGCCTATGAGCAGTTCTTC. Translating it yields CASSPQPGLAGAYEQFF. Full variable domain (remainder filled in from reference TRBV2 and TRBJ2-1): EPEVTQTPSHQVTQMGQEVILRCVPISNHLYFYWYRQILGQKVEFLVSFYNNEISEKSEIFDDQFSVERPDGSNFTLKIRSTKLEDSAMYFCASSPQPGLAGAYEQFFGPGTRLTVL.

The chain carries TRBV18 and TRBJ2-5; TRBD1 agrees at 7 bases. The length of the CDR3 is 15 residues. From germline, CDR1 is KGHSH and CDR2 LQKENI. The V segment lost 2 bases and the J segment 2 bases; nucleotides outside the gene matches: 5. The CDR3, as DNA: TGTGCCAGCTCACCAGCTTGGGACAGACAAGAGACCCAGTACTTC. It translates to CASSPAWDRQETQYF.

The rearrangement joins TRBV28 to TRBJ2-3, with D possibly being TRBD1 (8 bases). With 7 bases removed from V and 2 bases from J, the gap between germline ends came to 19 bases. The CDR3 is 16 residues long. Germline-derived CDR1 and CDR2 are MDHEN and SYDVKM. CDR3 residues: CASTLQGAGVTDTQYF. CDR3 nucleotide sequence: TGTGCCAGCACCCTCCAGGGGGCGGGAGTCACAGATACGCAGTATTTT.

This clone was seen only a few times. The V and J genes are TRBV18 and TRBJ1-3, with 9 bases matching TRBD1. The CDR3 extends over 16 amino acids. The J segment lost 0 bases and the V segment lost 3 bases, leaving 3 bases of the junction unmatched. CDR1 KGHSH and CDR2 LQKENI come from the germline V gene. CDR3 amino acids: CASSPSGQGSGNTIYF. The CDR3 nucleotides are TGTGCCAGCTCACCGTCGGGACAGGGCTCTGGAAACACCATATATTTT.

V gene TRBV9 combines with J gene TRBJ2-3; 13 bases line up with TRBD2. CDR1 SGDLS and CDR2 YYNGEE come from the germline V gene. V shed 3 bases and J 1 base; nucleotides not matched to a gene: 2. The CDR3 is 16 amino acids. The CDR3 here is CASSAGTSGGTDTQYF. The CDR3 nucleotides are TGTGCCAGCAGCGCAGGGACTAGCGGGGGCACAGATACGCAGTATTTT.

V gene TRBV18 combines with J gene TRBJ1-2, with TRBD1 identical over 8 bases. CDR1 is KGHSH, CDR2 LQKENI, per germline. Trimming at V came to 3 bases and at J to 6 bases, leaving 9 bases not matched to a gene. The CDR3 has 15 residues. The CDR3, as DNA: TGTGCCAGCTCACCGTTCCCAGGACAGGGAGATGGCTACACCTTC. Translating it yields CASSPFPGQGDGYTF.

This chain joins TRBV5-1 and TRBJ1-1, with D tentatively TRBD1 (6 bases). This CDR3 is 16 amino acids long. The germline V and J ends were trimmed by 0 bases and 1 base, with 13 bases remaining between them. CDR1 and CDR2 from the germline V gene are SGHRS and YFSETQ. The CDR3 nucleotides read TGCGCCAGCAGCTTGGAGCGCGGGGGCGGGAACACTGAAGCTTTCTTT. Translation gives CASSLERGGGNTEAFF.

The chain is built from TRBV19 and TRBJ1-1; the D is unclear. The CDR3 totals 16 residues. Trimming left V 3 bases short and J 1 base short, with 15 bases between. Germline CDR1 LNHDA, CDR2 SQIVND (reference sequence). The CDR3 region is CASSIGTEVANTEAFF. CDR3 bases: TGTGCCAGTAGTATTGGCACGGAGGTAGCGAACACTGAAGCTTTCTTT.

The chain combines TRBV4-2 with TRBJ2-1; 12 bases align to TRBD2. The CDR3 is made up of 14 amino acids. The junction had 5 bases not matched to a gene; V was cut back by 3 bases and J by 11 bases. Germline CDR1 and CDR2: LGHNA and YNFKEQ. This chain's CDR3 is CASSQGLAGDQQFF. The CDR3 nucleotides read TGTGCCAGCAGCCAGGGACTAGCGGGTGATCAGCAGTTCTTC.

This clone appeared once. An end of the junction does not agree with germline; a read error may underlie this. The CDR3 sequence is CASSPWTGSQILF. The DNA for the CDR3 is TGTGCCAGCAGTCCTTGGACAGGGTCGCAGATTTTATTT. The chain has TRBV12-3 or TRBV12-4 and TRBJ1-4, with 8 positions matching TRBD1. This CDR3 comprises 13 residues.

V gene TRBV9 combines with J gene TRBJ2-7, with a weak D call TRBD2 (6 bases). Germline CDR1 SGDLS, CDR2 YYNGEE. Between the trimmed V and J ends, which lost 4 bases and 2 bases, there was a span of 13 bases. The CDR3 runs 14 residues. The CDR3 coding sequence is TGTGCCAGCAGCCCGGGAGTCCATCCCTACGAGCAGTACTTC. It specifies CASSPGVHPYEQYF.

This rearrangement joins TRBV2 to TRBJ2-1, with D uncertain. The CDR3 loop spans 10 amino acids. Trimming took off 5 bases at V and 8 bases at J, with 4 bases between the two ends. CDR1 and CDR2 (germline): SNHLY, FYNNEI. CDR3 sequence (DNA): TGTGCCAGCAGTATCTATGAGCAGTTCTTC. Translating gives CASSIYEQFF.

The chain has TRBV19 and TRBJ2-3; 11 nucleotides match TRBD2. V gave up 7 bases and J gave up 0 bases; unmatched junction bases: 15. This CDR3 comprises 19 residues. Per the germline V gene, CDR1 is LNHDA and CDR2 is SQIVND (reference sequence). In DNA, the CDR3 is TGTGCCAGTAAACAAGGACTAGCGGGCAGCACGCGAAGCACAGATACGCAGTATTTT. It specifies CASKQGLAGSTRSTDTQYF.